This record covers a single T cell receptor (beta chain). In the study's own analysis: Using reference gene primer amplification, nucleated cell counts were estimated. Sequencing used immunoSEQ multiplex PCR; TCRdb keeps in-frame clones, though not all of them. V and J calls and clone size are as listed in that table; D and trimming were resolved from the DNA. Among 68,000 or so clones listed, roughly nine tenths were seen once. This sample was taken from a study of blood T cell repertoires in COVID-19. Whole-study context: Researchers got acute and convalescent COVID-19 samples from the United States, Italy and Spain.

V was pared by 5 bases and J by 4 bases, with 9 bases of the junction left unmatched. The CDR3 spans 16 residues. Germline CDR1 is LGHDT and CDR2 is YNNKEL (reference sequence). This clonotype was sampled from a man in his fifties with active COVID-19. The sequencing input was peripheral blood. The chain is built from TRBV3-1 (or the pseudogene TRBV3-2) and TRBJ1-5; 9 bases are shared with TRBD1. CDR3 loop: CASSGGDRVRNQPQHF. The CDR3, as DNA: TGTGCCAGCAGCGGGGGGGACAGGGTAAGAAATCAGCCCCAGCATTTT.